The next 13 T cell receptor beta chains were all read from a single sample in a study of vaccination and CD4 T cells after COVID-19. Antigens of these TCRs are unknown. Cultured CD4+ T-cell DNA underwent Oncomine TCR Beta short-read sequencing. TCRdb re-called the PCR reads through MiXCR, storing one row per CDR3 protein. The sample records more than 13,000 distinct CDR3 sequences, roughly a fifth being singletons. As for treatment: approximately 9-day PBMC culture with coronavirus spike peptide pools or control peptides (ViraFEST assay). Sequencing was performed on CD4+ T cells from blood, cultured in vitro, taken before SARS-CoV-2 vaccination. The receptors come from a human donor who received a COVID-19 vaccine.

The chain has TRBV25-1 and TRBJ2-5; 13 nucleotides match TRBD2. J was trimmed by 5 bases and V by 3 bases; bases with no gene match: 9. The CDR3 contains 17 residues. Germline CDR1 is MGHDK and CDR2 is SYGVNS. CDR3 amino acids: CASSDETSGGPQETQYF. CDR3 DNA sequence: TGTGCCAGCAGTGACGAGACTAGCGGGGGGCCTCAGGAGACCCAGTACTTC.

The CDR3 DNA sequence: TGTGCCAGCAGCTTCCCGGGACAGGGGGCAGGCGAGCAGTACTTC. It codes for CASSFPGQGAGEQYF. V usage is TRBV7-2 and J usage is TRBJ2-7; 12 bases are a match to TRBD1. This CDR3 region has 15 residues. The junction had 6 bases not matched to a gene; V was cut back by 3 bases and J by 6 bases. Per germline, CDR1 SGHTA and CDR2 FQGNSA.

A few counts support this clonotype. J is TRBJ1-3 and V is TRBV6-5; D not certain. Germline-derived CDR1 and CDR2 are MNHEY and SVGAGI. This CDR3 comprises 11 residues. Trimming took off 2 bases at V and 4 bases at J, with 0 bases between the two ends. The CDR3 sequence is CASSYGNTIYF. The CDR3 nucleotides read TGTGCCAGCAGTTACGGAAACACCATATATTTT.

This clonotype was detected a few times. The chain links TRBV6-5 to TRBJ1-1; D ambiguous. This CDR3 contains 15 residues. Trimming removed 0 bases from V and 3 bases from J, with 11 bases in between. Germline CDR1 MNHEY, CDR2 SVGAGI. CDR3 nucleotides: TGTGCCAGCAGTTACTCGAACCCCCGCGACACTGAAGCTTTCTTT. Its protein is CASSYSNPRDTEAFF.

This clonotype was picked up a small number of times. The CDR3 loop reads CASSLRVPQGHVAYNEQFF. The CDR3 DNA reads TGTGCCAGCAGCTTAAGGGTCCCACAGGGTCATGTTGCCTACAATGAGCAGTTCTTC. The V call is TRBV7-2, the J call TRBJ2-1; a weak D match, TRBD1 (6 bases). Trimming pared 2 bases from V and 2 bases from J, leaving 22 bases between. Looked up from germline, CDR1 is SGHTA and CDR2 is FQGNSA. The CDR3 sequence is 19 residues long.

The chain links TRBV7-6 to TRBJ1-4; 8 nucleotides match TRBD1. The CDR3 sequence is 17 residues long. J was trimmed by 5 bases and V by 5 bases; bases with no gene match: 13. Germline V gene lookup returns CDR1 SGHVS and CDR2 FNYEAQ. The CDR3 region is CASSRSIGTGENEKLFF. The CDR3 DNA sequence: TGTGCCAGCAGCCGCTCTATCGGGACAGGAGAAAATGAAAAACTGTTTTTT.

V and J are TRBV10-2 and TRBJ2-5; TRBD2 matches 7 bases. Germline V gene data show CDR1 as WSHSY and CDR2 as SAAADI. The V segment lost 3 bases and the J segment 3 bases; nucleotides outside the gene matches: 7. CDR3 length equals 15 residues. The CDR3 DNA sequence: TGCGCCAGCAGTGAATCTAGCGGAATTAAAGAGACCCAGTACTTC. Protein: CASSESSGIKETQYF.

The chain uses TRBV7-9 and TRBJ2-7; D is possibly TRBD1 (6 bases). The CDR3 is 15 amino acids. The V gene's germline CDR1 is SEHNR and CDR2 FQNEAQ (reference sequence). V was pared by 5 bases and J by 5 bases, with 19 bases between. The CDR3 region has the DNA TGTGCCAGCAGCACCCAGACAGGTTCCAGGCACGAGCAGTACTTC. Its translation: CASSTQTGSRHEQYF.

There are a few counts of this clonotype. The chain uses TRBV23-1 and TRBJ1-2, with unresolved D. TRBV23-1 carries the ORF label, with uncertain function. Between the trimmed V and J ends, which lost 4 bases and 8 bases, there was a span of 8 bases. The CDR3 covers 11 residues. The CDR3 spells CASSRADGYTF. CDR3 nucleotides: TGCGCCAGCAGTCGCGCGGACGGCTACACCTTC.

In its sample, this clonotype is medium-sized (0.01 to 0.1%). This chain connects TRBV6-5 to TRBJ1-2; D is perhaps TRBD1 (6 bases). Germline loops: CDR1 MNHEY, CDR2 SVGAGI. The CDR3 contains 14 residues. V was clipped by 0 bases and J by 1 base, with 6 bases between them. The CDR3 DNA is TGTGCCAGCAGTTACTCGGACAGTAACTATGGCTACACCTTC. Protein: CASSYSDSNYGYTF.

The chain links TRBV15 to TRBJ2-1, with D possibly being TRBD1 (6 bases). Per germline, CDR1 LNHNV and CDR2 YYDKDF (reference sequence). The V gene lost 5 bases and the J gene lost 4 bases, with 15 bases spanning the gap. The CDR3 runs 15 residues. As DNA, the CDR3 is TGTGCCACCAGCCCGCCTGGGGGCCTATACAATGAGCAGTTCTTC. Encoded protein: CATSPPGGLYNEQFF.

This clonotype occurred a few times. CDR3 nucleotides: TGTGCCAGCAGTGAAGGGTACTCTGGGGCCAACGTCCTGACTTTC. This sequence encodes CASSEGYSGANVLTF. The gene calls are TRBV6-1 and TRBJ2-6; no firm D call. CDR3 length: 15 residues. The germline V and J ends were trimmed by 1 base and 0 bases, with 4 bases remaining between them. Germline assignment: CDR1 MNHNS and CDR2 SASEGT.

V usage is TRBV10-3 and J usage is TRBJ2-7; 10 bases match TRBD1. V was pared by 6 bases and J by 5 bases, with 7 bases of the junction left unmatched. The germline gives CDR1 ENHRY, CDR2 SYGVKD. The CDR3 consists of 14 residues. In DNA, the CDR3 is TGTGCCATCAGCCGGGACAGGGGATCAAACGAGCAGTACTTC. Translation gives CAISRDRGSNEQYF.